Listed below are T cell receptor beta chains from one sample, sequenced in a study of CD8 T cells in Susac syndrome. TCRdb reprocessed the immunoSEQ multiplex PCR reads via MiXCR and lists one record per CDR3 protein. Here the sample spans under 550,000 distinct CDR3 sequences, more than 80% being singletons. The sequencing input was CD8+ T cells from PBMCs. Receptor source: a human donor with multiple sclerosis. Both conserved end residues are part of each CDR3. A D gene is named only where the DNA matches it firmly. Rows give clone size only sometimes, using once, few, many, or a class for an expanded clone.

v_gene	d_gene	j_gene	abundance	CDR3aa	CDR3nt
TRBV11-2	-	TRBJ1-1	-	CASSLILSGNTEAFF	TGTGCCAGCAGCTTAATTCTGTCAGGGAACACTGAAGCTTTCTTT
TRBV10-2	TRBD2	TRBJ2-1	-	CASSGLGEGRNEQFF	TGCGCCAGCAGTGGTTTGGGGGAGGGCCGTAATGAGCAGTTCTTC
TRBV9	-	TRBJ1-2	-	CASSADRGNYGYTF	TGTGCCAGCAGCGCGGACAGAGGAAACTATGGCTACACCTTC
TRBV12-3/TRBV12-4	-	TRBJ2-3	-	CASSDRGTPDTQYF	TGTGCCAGCAGTGACCGTGGGACACCAGATACGCAGTATTTT
TRBV7-8	-	TRBJ2-6	-	CASSLEHSGANVLTF	TGTGCCAGCAGCTTAGAGCACTCTGGGGCCAACGTCCTGACTTTC
TRBV30	-	TRBJ2-7	few	CAWSVVGHEQYF	TGTGCCTGGAGTGTCGTGGGTCACGAGCAGTACTTC
TRBV6-5	TRBD2	TRBJ2-3	-	CASSYSIWAGGRDTQYF	TGTGCCAGCAGTTACTCGATTTGGGCGGGAGGGCGAGATACGCAGTATTTT
TRBV29-1	-	TRBJ1-1	-	CSVGDNTEAFF	TGCAGCGTAGGAGATAACACTGAAGCTTTCTTT
TRBV18	-	TRBJ2-7	-	CASSPLARGEEQYF	TGTGCCAGCTCACCCCTGGCACGCGGGGAGGAGCAGTACTTC
TRBV29-1	-	TRBJ2-7	-	CSAGGQGRFTPYEQYF	TGCAGCGCTGGGGGCCAGGGTCGCTTTACCCCCTACGAGCAGTACTTC
TRBV19	-	TRBJ2-6	-	CASIGRGYSGANVLTF	TGTGCCAGTATCGGACGGGGGTACTCTGGGGCCAACGTCCTGACTTTC
TRBV6-5	-	TRBJ2-1	few	CASSYAWGNEQFF	TGTGCCAGCAGCTATGCCTGGGGGAATGAGCAGTTCTTC
TRBV29-1	-	TRBJ2-1	-	CSVDWPEPFF	TGCAGCGTTGATTGGCCAGAGCCGTTCTTC
TRBV5-1	TRBD1	TRBJ1-6	-	CASSFMTGGNSPLHF	TGCGCCAGCAGCTTTATGACAGGGGGCAATTCACCCCTCCACTTT
TRBV3-1	TRBD1	TRBJ1-1	once	CASSRTGERQAFF	TGTGCCAGCAGCCGCACAGGGGAACGGCAAGCTTTCTTT